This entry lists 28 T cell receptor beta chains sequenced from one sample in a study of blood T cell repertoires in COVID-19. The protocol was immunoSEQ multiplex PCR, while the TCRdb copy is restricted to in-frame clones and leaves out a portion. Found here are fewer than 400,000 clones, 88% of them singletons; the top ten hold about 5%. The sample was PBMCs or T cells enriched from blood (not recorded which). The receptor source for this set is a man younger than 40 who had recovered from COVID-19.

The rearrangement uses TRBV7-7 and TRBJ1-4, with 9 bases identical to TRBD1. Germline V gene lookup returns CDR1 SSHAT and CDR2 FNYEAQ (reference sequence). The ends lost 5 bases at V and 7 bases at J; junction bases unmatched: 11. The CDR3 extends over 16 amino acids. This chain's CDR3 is CASSPGSGTGSEKLFF. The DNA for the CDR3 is TGTGCCAGCAGCCCCGGGTCGGGGACAGGGTCTGAAAAACTGTTTTTT.

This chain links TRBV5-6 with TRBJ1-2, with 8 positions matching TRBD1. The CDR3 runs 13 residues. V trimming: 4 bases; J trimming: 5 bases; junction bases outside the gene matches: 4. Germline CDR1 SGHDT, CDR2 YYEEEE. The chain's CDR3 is CASSPRTGYGYTF. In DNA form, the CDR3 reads TGTGCCAGCAGCCCACGGACAGGGTATGGCTACACCTTC. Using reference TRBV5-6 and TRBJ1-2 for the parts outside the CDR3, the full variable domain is DAGVTQSPTHLIKTRGQQVTLRCSPKSGHDTVSWYQQALGQGPQFIFQYYEEEERQRGNFPDRFSGHQFPNYSSELNVNALLLGDSALYLCASSPRTGYGYTFGSGTRLTVV.

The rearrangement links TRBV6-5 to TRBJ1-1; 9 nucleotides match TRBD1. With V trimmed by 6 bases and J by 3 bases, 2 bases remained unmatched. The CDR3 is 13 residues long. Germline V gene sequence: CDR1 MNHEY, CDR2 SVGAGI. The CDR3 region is CASRGQGYTEAFF. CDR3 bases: TGTGCCAGCAGGGGACAGGGATACACTGAAGCTTTCTTT.

The CDR3 DNA follows: TGCGCCAGCAGGGGGCTAGCGGGGGCCCCCTCCTACAATGAGCAGTTCTTC. This encodes CASRGLAGAPSYNEQFF. The chain is built from TRBV5-1 and TRBJ2-1, with 10 nucleotides matching TRBD2. CDR1 and CDR2 from the germline V gene are SGHRS and YFSETQ. The CDR3 consists of 17 residues. Trimming removed 5 bases from V and 0 bases from J; junction bases left unmatched: 8.

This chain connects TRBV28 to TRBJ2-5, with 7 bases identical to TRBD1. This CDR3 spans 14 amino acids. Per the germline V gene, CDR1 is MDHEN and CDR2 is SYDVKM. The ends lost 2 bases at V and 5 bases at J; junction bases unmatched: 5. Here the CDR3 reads CASSLVGGRETQYF. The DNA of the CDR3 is TGTGCCAGCAGTTTAGTAGGGGGCCGGGAGACCCAGTACTTC.

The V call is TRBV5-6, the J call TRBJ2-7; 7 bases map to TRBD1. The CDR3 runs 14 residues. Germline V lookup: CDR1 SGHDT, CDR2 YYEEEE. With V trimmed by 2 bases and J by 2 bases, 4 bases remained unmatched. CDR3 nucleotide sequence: TGTGCCAGCAGCTTTGGGACAGAGACCTACGAGCAGTACTTC. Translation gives CASSFGTETYEQYF.

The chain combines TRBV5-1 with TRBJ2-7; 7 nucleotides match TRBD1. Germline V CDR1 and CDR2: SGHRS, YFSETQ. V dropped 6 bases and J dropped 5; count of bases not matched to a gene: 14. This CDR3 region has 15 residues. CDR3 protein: CASTGIGTDTHEQYF. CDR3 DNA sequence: TGCGCCAGCACAGGTATCGGGACAGATACCCACGAGCAGTACTTC. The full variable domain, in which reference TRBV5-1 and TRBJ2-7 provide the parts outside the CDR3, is KAGVTQTPRYLIKTRGQQVTLSCSPISGHRSVSWYQQTPGQGLQFLFEYFSETQRNKGNFPGRFSGRQFSNSRSEMNVSTLELGDSALYLCASTGIGTDTHEQYFGPGTRLTVT.

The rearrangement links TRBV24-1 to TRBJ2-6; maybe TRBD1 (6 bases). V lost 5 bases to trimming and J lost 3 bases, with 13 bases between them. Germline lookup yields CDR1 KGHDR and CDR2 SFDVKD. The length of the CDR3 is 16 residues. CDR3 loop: CATSAPGAGGANVLTF. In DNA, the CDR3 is TGTGCCACCAGTGCCCCAGGGGCGGGTGGGGCCAACGTCCTGACTTTC.

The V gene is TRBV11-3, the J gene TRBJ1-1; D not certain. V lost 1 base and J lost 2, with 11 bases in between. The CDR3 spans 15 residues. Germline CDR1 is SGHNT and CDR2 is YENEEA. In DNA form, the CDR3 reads TGTGCCAGCAGCTTAGCACGGCAGGTCAACACTGAAGCTTTCTTT. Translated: CASSLARQVNTEAFF.

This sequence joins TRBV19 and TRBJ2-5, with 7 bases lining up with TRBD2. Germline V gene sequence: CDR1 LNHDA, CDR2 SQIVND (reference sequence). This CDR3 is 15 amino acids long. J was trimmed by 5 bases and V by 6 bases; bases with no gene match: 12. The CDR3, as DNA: TGTGCCAGTAGCCTCAAGGGCGGGCGGGGGGAGACCCAGTACTTC. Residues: CASSLKGGRGETQYF.

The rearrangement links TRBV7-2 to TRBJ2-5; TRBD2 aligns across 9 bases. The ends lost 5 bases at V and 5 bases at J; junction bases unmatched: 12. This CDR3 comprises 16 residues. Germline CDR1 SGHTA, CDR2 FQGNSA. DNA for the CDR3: TGTGCCAGCAGCGCCATGGGGCTAGCGGGGAGTGAGACCCAGTACTTC. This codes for CASSAMGLAGSETQYF.

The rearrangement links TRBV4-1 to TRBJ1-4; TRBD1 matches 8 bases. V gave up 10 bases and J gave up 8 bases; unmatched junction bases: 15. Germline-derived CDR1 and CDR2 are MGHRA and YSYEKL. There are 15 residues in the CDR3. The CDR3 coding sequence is TGCGCCACCAAGCGACAGGGGCAGTCGGGCGAAAAACTGTTTTTT. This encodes CATKRQGQSGEKLFF.

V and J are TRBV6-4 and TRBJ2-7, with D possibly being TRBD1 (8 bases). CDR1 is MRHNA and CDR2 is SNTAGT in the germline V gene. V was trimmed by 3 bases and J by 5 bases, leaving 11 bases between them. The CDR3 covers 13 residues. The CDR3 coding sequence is TGTGCCAGCAGTGAACAGGGGGGGGACGAGCAGTACTTC. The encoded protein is CASSEQGGDEQYF.

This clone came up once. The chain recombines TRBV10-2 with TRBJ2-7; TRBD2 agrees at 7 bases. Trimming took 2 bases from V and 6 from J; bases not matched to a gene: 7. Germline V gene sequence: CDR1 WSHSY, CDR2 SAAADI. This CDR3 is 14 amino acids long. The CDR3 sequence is CASSEGLGPLEQYF. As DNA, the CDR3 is TGCGCCAGCAGTGAGGGACTAGGTCCCCTCGAGCAGTACTTC.

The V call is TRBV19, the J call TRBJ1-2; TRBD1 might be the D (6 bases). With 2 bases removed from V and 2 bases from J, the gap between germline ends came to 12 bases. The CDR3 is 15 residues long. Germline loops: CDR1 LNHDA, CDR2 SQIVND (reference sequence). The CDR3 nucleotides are TGTGCCAGTAGTATATGGGGCACAGGGAACTATGGCTACACCTTC. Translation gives CASSIWGTGNYGYTF.

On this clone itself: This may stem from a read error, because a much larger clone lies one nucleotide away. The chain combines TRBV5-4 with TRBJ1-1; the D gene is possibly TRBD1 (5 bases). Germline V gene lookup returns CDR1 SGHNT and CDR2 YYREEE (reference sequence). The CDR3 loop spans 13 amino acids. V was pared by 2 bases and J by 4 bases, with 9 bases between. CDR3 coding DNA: TGTGCCAGCAGCTTCCAGGGAGGCACTGAAGCTTTCTTT. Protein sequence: CASSFQGGTEAFF.

The CDR3 DNA reads TGTGCCAGCAGCCAAGGGGGCGCGGACACCATATATTTT. Translated: CASSQGGADTIYF. The chain has TRBV7-9 and TRBJ1-3; 7 bases align to TRBD1. Looked up from germline, CDR1 is SEHNR and CDR2 is FQNEAQ (reference sequence). This CDR3 has 13 residues. Trimming at V came to 5 bases and at J to 8 bases, leaving 6 bases not matched to a gene.

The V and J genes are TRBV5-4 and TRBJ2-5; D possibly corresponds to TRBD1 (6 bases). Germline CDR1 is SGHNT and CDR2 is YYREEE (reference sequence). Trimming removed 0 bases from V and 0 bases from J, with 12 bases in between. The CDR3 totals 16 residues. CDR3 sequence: CASSLGGQGYQETQYF. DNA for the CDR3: TGTGCCAGCAGCTTGGGGGGTCAGGGGTACCAAGAGACCCAGTACTTC.

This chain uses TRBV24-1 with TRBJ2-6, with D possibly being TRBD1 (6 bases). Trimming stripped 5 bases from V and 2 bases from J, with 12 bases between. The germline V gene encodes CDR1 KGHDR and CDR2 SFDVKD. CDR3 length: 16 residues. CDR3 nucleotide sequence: TGTGCCACCAGTGCCCTGACAGGTACTGGGGCCAACGTCCTGACTTTC. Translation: CATSALTGTGANVLTF.

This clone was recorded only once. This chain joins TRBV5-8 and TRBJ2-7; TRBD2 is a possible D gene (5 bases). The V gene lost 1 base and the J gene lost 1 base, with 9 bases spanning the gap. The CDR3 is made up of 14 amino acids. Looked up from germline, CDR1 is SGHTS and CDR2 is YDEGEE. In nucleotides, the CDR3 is TGTGCCAGCAGCTTGTCTCCGGGGTCCTACGAGCAGTACTTC. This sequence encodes CASSLSPGSYEQYF.

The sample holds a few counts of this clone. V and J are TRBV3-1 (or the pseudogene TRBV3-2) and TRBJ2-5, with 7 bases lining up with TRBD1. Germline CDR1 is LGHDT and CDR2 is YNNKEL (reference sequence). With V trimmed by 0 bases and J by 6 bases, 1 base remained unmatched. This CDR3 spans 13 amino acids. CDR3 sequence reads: CASSQEGGKTQYF. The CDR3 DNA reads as TGTGCCAGCAGCCAAGAAGGGGGCAAGACCCAGTACTTC.

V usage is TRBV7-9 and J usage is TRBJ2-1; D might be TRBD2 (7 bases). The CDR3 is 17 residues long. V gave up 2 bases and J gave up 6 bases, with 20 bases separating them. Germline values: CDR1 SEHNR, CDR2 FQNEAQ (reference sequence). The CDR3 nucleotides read TGTGCCAGCAGCTTATTGTCGGGGGGCATACAGGGCAATGAGCAGTTCTTC. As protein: CASSLLSGGIQGNEQFF. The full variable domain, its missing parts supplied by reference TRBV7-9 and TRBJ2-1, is DTGVSQNPRHKITKRGQNVTFRCDPISEHNRLYWYRQTLGQGPEFLTYFQNEAQLEKSRLLSDRFSAERPKGSFSTLEIQRTEQGDSAMYLCASSLLSGGIQGNEQFFGPGTRLTVL.

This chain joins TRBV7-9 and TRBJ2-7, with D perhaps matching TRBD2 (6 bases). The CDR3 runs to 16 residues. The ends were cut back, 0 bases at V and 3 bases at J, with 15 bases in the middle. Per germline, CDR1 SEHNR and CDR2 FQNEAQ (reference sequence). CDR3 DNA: TGTGCCAGCAGCTTAGCTTGGAGGGAGGTAAGCTACGAGCAGTACTTC. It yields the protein CASSLAWREVSYEQYF.

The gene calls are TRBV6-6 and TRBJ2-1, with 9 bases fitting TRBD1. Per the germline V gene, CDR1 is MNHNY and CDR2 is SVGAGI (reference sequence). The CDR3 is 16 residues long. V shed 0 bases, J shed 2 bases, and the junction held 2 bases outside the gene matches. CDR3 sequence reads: CASSYSRQGAYNEQFF. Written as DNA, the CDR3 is TGTGCCAGCAGTTACTCGAGACAGGGGGCCTACAATGAGCAGTTCTTC.

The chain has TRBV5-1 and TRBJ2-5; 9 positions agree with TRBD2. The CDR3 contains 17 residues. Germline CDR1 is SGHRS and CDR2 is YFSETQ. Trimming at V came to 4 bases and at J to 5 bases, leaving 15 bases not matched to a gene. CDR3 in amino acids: CASSPGEGTSFAETQYF. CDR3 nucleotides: TGCGCCAGCAGCCCCGGCGAAGGGACTAGCTTTGCGGAGACCCAGTACTTC.

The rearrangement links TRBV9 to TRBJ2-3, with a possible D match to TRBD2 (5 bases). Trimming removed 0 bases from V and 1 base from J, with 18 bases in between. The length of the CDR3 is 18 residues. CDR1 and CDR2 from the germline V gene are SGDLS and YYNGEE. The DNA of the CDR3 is TGTGCCAGCAGCGTAGCTTTTGGCAGCACTAGTGGCACAGATACGCAGTATTTT. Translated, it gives CASSVAFGSTSGTDTQYF.

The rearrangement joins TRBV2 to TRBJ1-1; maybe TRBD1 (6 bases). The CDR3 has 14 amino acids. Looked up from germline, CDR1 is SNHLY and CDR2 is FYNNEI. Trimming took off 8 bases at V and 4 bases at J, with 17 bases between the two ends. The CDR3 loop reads CASVLQGGGTEAFF. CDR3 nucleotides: TGTGCCAGCGTTCTACAGGGCGGGGGCACTGAAGCTTTCTTT.

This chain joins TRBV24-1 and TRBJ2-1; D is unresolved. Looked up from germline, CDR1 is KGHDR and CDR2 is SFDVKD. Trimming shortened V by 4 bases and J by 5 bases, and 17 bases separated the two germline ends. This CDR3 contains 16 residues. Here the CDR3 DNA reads TGTGCCACCAGTGAGAGCTTAGTGGGTCGGGACAATGAGCAGTTCTTC. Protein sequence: CATSESLVGRDNEQFF.